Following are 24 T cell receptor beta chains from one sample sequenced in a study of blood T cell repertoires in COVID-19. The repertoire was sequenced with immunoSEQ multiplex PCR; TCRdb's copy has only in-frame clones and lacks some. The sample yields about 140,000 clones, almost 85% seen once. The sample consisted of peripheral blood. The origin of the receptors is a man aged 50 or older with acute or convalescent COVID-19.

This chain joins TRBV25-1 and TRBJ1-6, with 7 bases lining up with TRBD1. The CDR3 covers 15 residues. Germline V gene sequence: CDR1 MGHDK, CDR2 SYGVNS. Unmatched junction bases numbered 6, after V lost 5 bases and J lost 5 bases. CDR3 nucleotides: TGTGCCAGCAGTAGCCGGGACAGCAATAATTCACCCCTCCACTTT. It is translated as CASSSRDSNNSPLHF.

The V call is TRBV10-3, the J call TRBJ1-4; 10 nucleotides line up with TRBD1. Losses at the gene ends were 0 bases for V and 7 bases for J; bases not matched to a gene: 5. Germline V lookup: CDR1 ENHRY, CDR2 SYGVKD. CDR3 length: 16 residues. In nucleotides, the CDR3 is TGTGCCATCAGTGAGTCGGAGGACAGGGGGGGTGAAAAACTGTTTTTT. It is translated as CAISESEDRGGEKLFF.

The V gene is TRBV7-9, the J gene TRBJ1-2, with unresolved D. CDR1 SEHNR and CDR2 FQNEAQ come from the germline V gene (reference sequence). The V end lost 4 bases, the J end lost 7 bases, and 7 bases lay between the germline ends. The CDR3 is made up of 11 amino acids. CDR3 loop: CASSSLLGYTF. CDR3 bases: TGTGCCAGCAGCTCATTACTTGGCTACACCTTC.

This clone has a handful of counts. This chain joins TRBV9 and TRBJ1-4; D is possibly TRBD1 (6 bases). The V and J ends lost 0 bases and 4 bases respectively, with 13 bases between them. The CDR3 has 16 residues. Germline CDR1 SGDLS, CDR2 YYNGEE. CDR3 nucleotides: TGTGCCAGCAGCGTAGAAGGGGGTTCAGTTAATGAAAAACTGTTTTTT. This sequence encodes CASSVEGGSVNEKLFF. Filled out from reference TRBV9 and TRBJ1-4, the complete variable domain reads DSGVTQTPKHLITATGQRVTLRCSPRSGDLSVYWYQQSLDQGLQFLIQYYNGEERAKGNILERFSAQQFPDLHSELNLSSLELGDSALYFCASSVEGGSVNEKLFFGSGTQLSVL.

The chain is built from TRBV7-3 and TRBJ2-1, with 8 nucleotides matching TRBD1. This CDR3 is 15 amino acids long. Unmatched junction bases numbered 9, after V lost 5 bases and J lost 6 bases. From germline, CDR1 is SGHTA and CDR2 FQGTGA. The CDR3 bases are TGTGCCAGCAGCGGTCAGGGGGCGCCGGGCAATGAGCAGTTCTTC. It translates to CASSGQGAPGNEQFF.

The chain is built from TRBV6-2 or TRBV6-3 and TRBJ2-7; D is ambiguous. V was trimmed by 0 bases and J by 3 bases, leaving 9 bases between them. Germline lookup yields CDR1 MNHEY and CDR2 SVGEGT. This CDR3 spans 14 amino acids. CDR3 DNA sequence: TGTGCCAGCAGTTACTCTCGCAGTTTCTACGAGCAGTACTTC. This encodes CASSYSRSFYEQYF.

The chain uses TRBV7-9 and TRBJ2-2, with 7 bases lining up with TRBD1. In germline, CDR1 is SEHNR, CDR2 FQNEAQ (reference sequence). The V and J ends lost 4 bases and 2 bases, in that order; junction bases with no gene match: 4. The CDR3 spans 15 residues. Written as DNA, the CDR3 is TGTGCCAGCAGCTCCGGGACAGTCAACACCGGGGAGCTGTTTTTT. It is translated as CASSSGTVNTGELFF.

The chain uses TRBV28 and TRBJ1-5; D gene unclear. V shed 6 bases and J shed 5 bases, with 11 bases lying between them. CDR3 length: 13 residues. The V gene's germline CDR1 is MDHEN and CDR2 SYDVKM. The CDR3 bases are TGTGCCAGCAGACTACCAAGTGATCAGCCCCAGCATTTT. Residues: CASRLPSDQPQHF.

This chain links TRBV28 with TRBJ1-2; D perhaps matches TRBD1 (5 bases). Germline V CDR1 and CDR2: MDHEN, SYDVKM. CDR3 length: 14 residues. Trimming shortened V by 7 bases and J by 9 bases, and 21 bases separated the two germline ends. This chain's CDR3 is CASTTEVRLLSYTF. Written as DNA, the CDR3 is TGTGCCAGCACGACAGAGGTGAGGTTATTGAGCTACACCTTC.

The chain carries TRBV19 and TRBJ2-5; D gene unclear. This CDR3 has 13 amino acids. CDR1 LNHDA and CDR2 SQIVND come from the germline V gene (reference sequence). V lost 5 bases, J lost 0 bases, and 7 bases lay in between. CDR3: CASSVADQETQYF. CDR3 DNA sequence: TGTGCCAGTAGTGTGGCGGACCAAGAGACCCAGTACTTC. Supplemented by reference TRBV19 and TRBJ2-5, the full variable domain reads DGGITQSPKYLFRKEGQNVTLSCEQNLNHDAMYWYRQDPGQGLRLIYYSQIVNDFQKGDIAEGYSVSREKKESFPLTVTSAQKNPTAFYLCASSVADQETQYFGPGTRLLVL.

CDR3 nucleotide sequence: TGCGCCAGCAGCTTGGGAGAATATCAGCCCCAGCATTTT. This encodes CASSLGEYQPQHF. The J gene is TRBJ1-5, the V gene TRBV5-1, with D uncertain. The germline V and J ends were trimmed by 0 bases and 5 bases, with 6 bases remaining between them. The CDR3 runs 13 residues. CDR1 SGHRS and CDR2 YFSETQ come from the germline V gene.

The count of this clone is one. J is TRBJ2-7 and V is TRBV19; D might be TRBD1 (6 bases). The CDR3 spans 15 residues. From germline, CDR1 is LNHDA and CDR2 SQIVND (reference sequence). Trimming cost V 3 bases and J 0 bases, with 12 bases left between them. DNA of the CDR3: TGTGCCAGTAGTATTTCGGCAGGGGCCTCCTACGAGCAGTACTTC. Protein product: CASSISAGASYEQYF.

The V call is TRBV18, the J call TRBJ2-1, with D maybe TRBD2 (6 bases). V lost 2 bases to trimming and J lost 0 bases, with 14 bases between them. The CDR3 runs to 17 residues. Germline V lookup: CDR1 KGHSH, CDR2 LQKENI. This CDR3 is CASSPRTAGSSYNEQFF. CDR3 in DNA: TGTGCCAGCTCACCAAGGACTGCGGGGAGCTCCTACAATGAGCAGTTCTTC.

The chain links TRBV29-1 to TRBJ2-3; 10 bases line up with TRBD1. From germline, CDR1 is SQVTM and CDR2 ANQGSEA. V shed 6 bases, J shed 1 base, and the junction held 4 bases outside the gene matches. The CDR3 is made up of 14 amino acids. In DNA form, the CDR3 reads TGCAGCGTGTCCGGGACAGGGGGCACAGATACGCAGTATTTT. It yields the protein CSVSGTGGTDTQYF.

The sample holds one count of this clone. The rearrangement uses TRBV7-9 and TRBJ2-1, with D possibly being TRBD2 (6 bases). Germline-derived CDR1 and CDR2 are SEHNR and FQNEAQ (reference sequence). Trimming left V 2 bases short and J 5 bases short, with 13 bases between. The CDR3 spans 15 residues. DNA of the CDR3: TGTGCCAGCAGCTTAAGGGCTAGCGTAGACAATGAGCAGTTCTTC. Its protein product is CASSLRASVDNEQFF.

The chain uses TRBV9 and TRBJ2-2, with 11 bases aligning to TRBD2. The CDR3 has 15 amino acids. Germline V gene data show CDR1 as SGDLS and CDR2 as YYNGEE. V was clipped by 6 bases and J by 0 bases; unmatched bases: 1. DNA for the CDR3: TGTGCCAGCAAGACTAGCGGGGCGAACACCGGGGAGCTGTTTTTT. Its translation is CASKTSGANTGELFF.

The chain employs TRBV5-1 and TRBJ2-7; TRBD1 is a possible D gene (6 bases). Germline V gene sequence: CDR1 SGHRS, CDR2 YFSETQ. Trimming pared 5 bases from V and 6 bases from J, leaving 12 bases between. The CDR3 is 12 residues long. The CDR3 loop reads CASRPDRAEQYF. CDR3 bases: TGCGCCAGCAGACCGGACAGAGCCGAGCAGTACTTC.

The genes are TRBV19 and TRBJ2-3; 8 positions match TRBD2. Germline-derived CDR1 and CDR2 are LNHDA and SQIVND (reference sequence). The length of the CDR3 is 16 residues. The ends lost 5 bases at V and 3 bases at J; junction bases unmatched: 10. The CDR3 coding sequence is TGTGCCAGTAGTGTTGATGGAGCGGGAGTAACAGATACGCAGTATTTT. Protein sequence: CASSVDGAGVTDTQYF.

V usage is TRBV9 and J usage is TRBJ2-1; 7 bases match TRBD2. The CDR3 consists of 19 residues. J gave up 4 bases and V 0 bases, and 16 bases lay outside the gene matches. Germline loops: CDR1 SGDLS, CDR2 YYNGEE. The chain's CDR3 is CASSVETSKSGRGYNEQFF. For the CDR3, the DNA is TGTGCCAGCAGCGTAGAGACCTCCAAAAGCGGGCGGGGGTACAATGAGCAGTTCTTC.

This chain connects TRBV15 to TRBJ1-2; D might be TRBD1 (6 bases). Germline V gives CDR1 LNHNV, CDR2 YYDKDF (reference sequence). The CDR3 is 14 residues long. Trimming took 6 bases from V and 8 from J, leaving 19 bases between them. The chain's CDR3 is CATSPGGGGSGYTF. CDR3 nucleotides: TGTGCCACCAGTCCGGGGGGAGGGGGGTCGGGCTACACCTTC.

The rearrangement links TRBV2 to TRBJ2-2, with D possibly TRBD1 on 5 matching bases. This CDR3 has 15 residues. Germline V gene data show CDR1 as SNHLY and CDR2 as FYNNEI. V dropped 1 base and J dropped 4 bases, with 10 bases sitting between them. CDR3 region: CASSEGQGGTGELFF. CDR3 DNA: TGTGCCAGCAGTGAAGGTCAGGGCGGCACCGGGGAGCTGTTTTTT.

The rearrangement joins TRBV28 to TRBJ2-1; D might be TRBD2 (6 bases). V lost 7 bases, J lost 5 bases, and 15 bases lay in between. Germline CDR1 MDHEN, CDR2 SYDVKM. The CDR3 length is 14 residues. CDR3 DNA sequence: TGTGCCAGCACCCGTAGCGGAGTACACAATGAGCAGTTCTTC. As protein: CASTRSGVHNEQFF.

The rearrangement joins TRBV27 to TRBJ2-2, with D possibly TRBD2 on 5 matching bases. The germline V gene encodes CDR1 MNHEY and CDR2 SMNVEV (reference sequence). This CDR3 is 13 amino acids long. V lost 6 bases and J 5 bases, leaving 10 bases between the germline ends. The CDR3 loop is CASSFWETGELFF. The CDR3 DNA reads TGTGCCAGCAGCTTTTGGGAGACCGGGGAGCTGTTTTTT.

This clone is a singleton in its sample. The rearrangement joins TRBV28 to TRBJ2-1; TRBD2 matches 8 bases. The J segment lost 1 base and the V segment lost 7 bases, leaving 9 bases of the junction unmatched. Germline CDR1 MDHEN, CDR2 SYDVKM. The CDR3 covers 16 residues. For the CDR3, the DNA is TGTGCCAGCACTCCTCGGGGGGGGCGATCCTACAATGAGCAGTTCTTC. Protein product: CASTPRGGRSYNEQFF. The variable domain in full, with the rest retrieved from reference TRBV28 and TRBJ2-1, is DVKVTQSSRYLVKRTGEKVFLECVQDMDHENMFWYRQDPGLGLRLIYFSYDVKMKEKGDIPEGYSVSREKKERFSLILESASTNQTSMYLCASTPRGGRSYNEQFFGPGTRLTVL.